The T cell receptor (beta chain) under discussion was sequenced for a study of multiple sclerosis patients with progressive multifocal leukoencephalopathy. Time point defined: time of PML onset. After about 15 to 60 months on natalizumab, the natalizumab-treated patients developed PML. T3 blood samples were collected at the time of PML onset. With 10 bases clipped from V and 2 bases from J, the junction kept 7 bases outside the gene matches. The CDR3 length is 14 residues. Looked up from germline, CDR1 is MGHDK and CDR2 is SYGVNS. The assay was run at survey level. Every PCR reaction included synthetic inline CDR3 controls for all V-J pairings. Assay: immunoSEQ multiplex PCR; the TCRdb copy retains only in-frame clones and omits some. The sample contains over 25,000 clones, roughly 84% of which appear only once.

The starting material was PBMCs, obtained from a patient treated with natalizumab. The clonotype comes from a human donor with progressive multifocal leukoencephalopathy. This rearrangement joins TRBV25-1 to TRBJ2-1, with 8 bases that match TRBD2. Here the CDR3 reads CATSIAGTYNEQFF. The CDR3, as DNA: TGTGCCACTTCCATAGCGGGGACCTACAATGAGCAGTTCTTC.